The 32 T cell receptor beta chains presented below share a single source sample, sequenced in a study of T-cell memory formation after mild COVID-19. From the 5' RACE reads, TCRdb called clonotypes with MiXCR, one entry per CDR3 protein. The sample yields 350,000 or so distinct CDR3 sequences, 20% to 25% seen once. The sequenced material came from PBMCs or a T cell subset sorted from them (not recorded which). These receptors were taken from a man aged 18 to 29 who had mild COVID-19 (a few samples of this study predate the infection). Cell type and time point are not known.

This clonotype was seen a handful of times. The chain has TRBV7-6 and TRBJ2-5, with D perhaps being TRBD1 or TRBD2 (6 bases each). The CDR3 totals 18 residues. Germline values: CDR1 SGHVS, CDR2 FNYEAQ. The ends were cut back, 2 bases at V and 1 base at J, with 20 bases in the middle. CDR3 DNA sequence: TGTGCCAGCAGCTTACGGGGGCCCTCCTCCGTCAGCCAAGAGACCCAGTACTTC. Translating gives CASSLRGPSSVSQETQYF.

The CDR3 spells CASSLVAGAGFF. DNA for the CDR3: TGCGCCAGCAGCTTGGTTGCGGGGGCGGGGTTCTTC. The V call is TRBV5-1, the J call TRBJ2-1; the D gene is possibly TRBD2 (7 bases). The V gene lost 0 bases and the J gene lost 15 bases, with 13 bases spanning the gap. Germline loops: CDR1 SGHRS, CDR2 YFSETQ. CDR3 length: 12 residues.

This clonotype has a handful of counts. V usage is TRBV5-1 and J usage is TRBJ1-6; TRBD1 matches at 9 bases. Germline CDR1 and CDR2: SGHRS and YFSETQ. Unmatched junction bases numbered 8, after V lost 0 bases and J lost 7 bases. The CDR3 contains 17 residues. The CDR3 loop is CASSLAPATGGNSPLHF. Here the CDR3 DNA reads TGCGCCAGCAGCTTGGCACCCGCGACAGGGGGAAATTCACCCCTCCACTTT.

This clonotype has only a few counts. This rearrangement joins TRBV18 to TRBJ2-7, with a weak D call TRBD1 (5 bases). This CDR3 region has 17 residues. The V end was cut by 1 base, the J end by 0 bases, with 16 bases between. CDR1 is KGHSH, CDR2 LQKENI, per germline. Here the CDR3 reads CASSPRGLRASSYEQYF. The CDR3 DNA reads TGTGCCAGCTCACCACGGGGCCTCAGGGCGAGCTCCTACGAGCAGTACTTC. The full variable domain, rest sourced from reference TRBV18 and TRBJ2-7, is NAGVMQNPRHLVRRRGQEARLRCSPMKGHSHVYWYRQLPEEGLKFMVYLQKENIIDESGMPKERFSAEFPKEGPSILRIQQVVRGDSAAYFCASSPRGLRASSYEQYFGPGTRLTVT.

This sequence joins TRBV18 and TRBJ1-1, with D uncertain. There are 14 residues in the CDR3. Trimming pared 1 base from V and 6 bases from J, leaving 12 bases between. Germline lookup yields CDR1 KGHSH and CDR2 LQKENI. The CDR3 is CASSPQGSGAEAFF. DNA for the CDR3: TGTGCCAGCTCACCACAGGGCAGTGGAGCTGAAGCTTTCTTT.

The rearrangement uses TRBV11-1 and TRBJ2-1, with a tentative D call TRBD1 (5 bases). This CDR3 comprises 14 residues. V lost 0 bases, J lost 10 bases, and 13 bases lay in between. CDR1 and CDR2 (germline): SGHAT, FQDESV (reference sequence). This CDR3 is CASSLARELGEQFF. The CDR3, as DNA: TGTGCCAGCAGCTTAGCCAGGGAACTCGGAGAGCAGTTCTTC. Full variable domain (remainder filled in from reference TRBV11-1 and TRBJ2-1): EAEVAQSPRYKITEKSQAVAFWCDPISGHATLYWYRQILGQGPELLVQFQDESVVDDSQLPKDRFSAERLKGVDSTLKIQPAELGDSAMYLCASSLARELGEQFFGPGTRLTVL.

The chain has TRBV4-3 and TRBJ2-3, with D unresolved. Looked up from germline, CDR1 is LGHNA and CDR2 is YSLEER. The CDR3 is made up of 15 amino acids. Trimming cost V 0 bases and J 4 bases, with 11 bases left between them. The CDR3 bases are TGCGCCAGCAGCCAAGATGGGGTACTCGCAGATACGCAGTATTTT. This translates into CASSQDGVLADTQYF.

The genes are TRBV20-1 and TRBJ2-3; 7 nucleotides match TRBD2. Germline lookup yields CDR1 DFQATT and CDR2 SNEGSKA (reference sequence). The V and J ends lost 5 bases and 4 bases, in that order; junction bases with no gene match: 12. The CDR3 sequence is 15 residues long. This chain's CDR3 is CSALRAAGYPDTQYF. DNA for the CDR3: TGCAGTGCTCTGAGGGCAGCGGGGTATCCAGATACGCAGTATTTT.

This clonotype has more than one count but fewer than ten. The rearrangement links TRBV28 to TRBJ1-2; 7 positions agree with TRBD1. Germline assignment: CDR1 MDHEN and CDR2 SYDVKM. J was trimmed by 0 bases and V by 3 bases; bases with no gene match: 4. The CDR3 length is 15 residues. The CDR3 DNA follows: TGTGCCAGCAGTTTCAGGGGGAGGCCTAACTATGGCTACACCTTC. Translating it yields CASSFRGRPNYGYTF.

The V call is TRBV3-1, the J call TRBJ2-1, with 12 nucleotides matching TRBD2. Trimming took 1 base from V and 3 from J; bases not matched to a gene: 7. The CDR3 is made up of 18 amino acids. Looked up from germline, CDR1 is LGHDT and CDR2 is YNNKEL (reference sequence). The CDR3 reads CASSQAKGLAGNYNEQFF. CDR3 DNA sequence: TGTGCCAGCAGCCAAGCTAAAGGACTAGCGGGGAACTACAATGAGCAGTTCTTC.

This clonotype has a handful of counts. The V gene is TRBV28, the J gene TRBJ2-7, with 8 bases lining up with TRBD1. CDR1 is MDHEN, CDR2 SYDVKM, per germline. V was clipped by 4 bases and J by 4 bases; unmatched bases: 6. The CDR3 contains 14 residues. In DNA form, the CDR3 reads TGTGCCAGCAGTTCGAGGACAGGGCAATACGAGCAGTACGTC. This encodes CASSSRTGQYEQYV.

V gene TRBV6-6 combines with J gene TRBJ1-3; D not certain. There are 16 residues in the CDR3. V lost 3 bases to trimming and J lost 0 bases, with 12 bases between them. The germline V gene has CDR1 MNHNY and CDR2 SVGAGI (reference sequence). The CDR3 DNA is TGTGCCAGCAGTTATCCGGACCGGTTCTCTGGAAACACCATATATTTT. This encodes CASSYPDRFSGNTIYF.

V gene TRBV7-9 combines with J gene TRBJ2-3; D gene ambiguous. The CDR3 sequence is 15 residues long. V lost 4 bases and J lost 5, with 16 bases in between. Germline values: CDR1 SEHNR, CDR2 FQNEAQ (reference sequence). The CDR3 region has the DNA TGTGCCAGCAGCTCCCTCGGCGCTCCGGGAGATACGCAGTATTTT. Translation: CASSSLGAPGDTQYF.

The chain joins TRBV20-1 to TRBJ2-1; D possibly uses TRBD1 or TRBD2 (6 bases each). With 6 bases removed from V and 10 bases from J, the gap between germline ends came to 25 bases. Germline V lookup: CDR1 DFQATT, CDR2 SNEGSKA (reference sequence). The CDR3 is made up of 15 amino acids. CDR3: CSAPDTGARQWEQFF. The CDR3, as DNA: TGCAGTGCCCCTGATACGGGGGCGCGGCAATGGGAGCAGTTCTTC.

This chain connects TRBV2 to TRBJ1-1; weak D call: TRBD1 (6 bases). V lost 6 bases, J lost 3 bases, and 17 bases lay in between. The germline V gene has CDR1 SNHLY and CDR2 FYNNEI. The CDR3 is 15 amino acids. The DNA for the CDR3 is TGTGCCAGCAGAAAAGAAACAGGGCCCGACACTGAAGCTTTCTTT. Its protein is CASRKETGPDTEAFF.

A few counts support this clonotype. CDR3 nucleotide sequence: TGTGCCAGCAGTGCCAGCGGGGGTTCCACAGATACGCAGTATTTT. Translation: CASSASGGSTDTQYF. The chain couples TRBV6-4 to TRBJ2-3; TRBD2 matches at 8 bases. With 4 bases clipped from V and 2 bases from J, the junction kept 5 bases outside the gene matches. The germline CDR1 and CDR2 sequences are MRHNA and SNTAGT. CDR3 size: 15 residues.

V usage is TRBV5-1 and J usage is TRBJ1-2; 9 bases fit TRBD1. The V gene's germline CDR1 is SGHRS and CDR2 YFSETQ. V was clipped by 3 bases and J by 4 bases; unmatched bases: 7. This CDR3 is 15 amino acids long. The CDR3 sequence: CASSWTGDGVYGYTF. CDR3 nucleotides: TGCGCCAGCAGCTGGACAGGGGACGGCGTCTATGGCTACACCTTC.

This clonotype was found a few times. The V gene is TRBV5-1, the J gene TRBJ1-4; TRBD1 matches 10 bases. Germline V gene data show CDR1 as SGHRS and CDR2 as YFSETQ. Trimming took 3 bases from V and 8 from J; bases not matched to a gene: 7. This CDR3 spans 15 amino acids. The CDR3 DNA follows: TGCGCCAGCAGCTACAGACAGGGGGCGGGAGAAAAACTGTTTTTT. Translated, it gives CASSYRQGAGEKLFF.

The chain employs TRBV20-1 and TRBJ2-1, with a weak D call TRBD2 (6 bases). CDR3 length: 16 amino acids. The germline CDR1 and CDR2 sequences are DFQATT and SNEGSKA (reference sequence). Deletions cut 0 bases from V and 0 bases from J, with 12 bases between. This CDR3 reads CSAREASADSYNEQFF. Here the CDR3 DNA reads TGCAGTGCTAGAGAGGCTAGCGCGGACTCCTACAATGAGCAGTTCTTC.

The chain joins TRBV7-9 to TRBJ2-5; 10 bases fit TRBD2. This CDR3 region has 15 residues. The J segment lost 1 base and the V segment lost 3 bases, leaving 2 bases of the junction unmatched. Germline lookup yields CDR1 SEHNR and CDR2 FQNEAQ (reference sequence). For the CDR3, the DNA is TGTGCCAGCAGCTTCCTAGCGGGGGCCCAAGAGACCCAGTACTTC. It specifies CASSFLAGAQETQYF.

This sequence joins TRBV7-2 and TRBJ1-2, with D perhaps matching TRBD1 (5 bases). V dropped 0 bases and J dropped 6 bases, with 11 bases sitting between them. Germline CDR1 reads SGHTA; CDR2 reads FQGNSA. The CDR3 length is 14 residues. This CDR3 is CASSLAPGRHGYTF. The CDR3 DNA sequence: TGTGCCAGCAGCTTAGCCCCAGGGAGGCATGGCTACACCTTC.

This clonotype was detected a few times. V usage is TRBV7-2 and J usage is TRBJ1-1; D call uncertain. Germline CDR1 reads SGHTA; CDR2 reads FQGNSA. V was cut by 4 bases and J by 7 bases, with 10 bases left in between. CDR3 length: 12 residues. The CDR3 DNA follows: TGTGCCAGCAGCTCCCAGTTAGTTGAAGCTTTCTTT. Protein sequence: CASSSQLVEAFF.

This clonotype was counted only a few times. V is TRBV7-9 and J is TRBJ2-3; no definite D call. Germline V gives CDR1 SEHNR, CDR2 FQNEAQ (reference sequence). Deletions cut 5 bases from V and 3 bases from J, with 12 bases between. CDR3 length: 14 amino acids. CDR3 sequence (DNA): TGTGCCAGCAGCCCGGATAGAGGTACAGATACGCAGTATTTT. Translated: CASSPDRGTDTQYF. The whole variable domain, remainder taken from reference TRBV7-9 and TRBJ2-3, is DTGVSQNPRHKITKRGQNVTFRCDPISEHNRLYWYRQTLGQGPEFLTYFQNEAQLEKSRLLSDRFSAERPKGSFSTLEIQRTEQGDSAMYLCASSPDRGTDTQYFGPGTRLTVL.

The chain couples TRBV5-4 to TRBJ1-2; the D gene is possibly TRBD1 (6 bases). With 2 bases removed from V and 4 bases from J, the gap between germline ends came to 15 bases. Germline assignment: CDR1 SGHNT and CDR2 YYREEE (reference sequence). CDR3 length equals 15 residues. The CDR3 DNA follows: TGTGCCAGCAGCTTACGGGGGGCCGACCTCTATGGCTACACCTTC. Amino acid sequence: CASSLRGADLYGYTF.

The chain has TRBV12-3 or TRBV12-4 and TRBJ2-1; 10 nucleotides agree with TRBD1. V lost 5 bases and J lost 6; bases outside the gene matches: 7. The length of the CDR3 is 15 residues. As DNA, the CDR3 is TGTGCCAGCAGTACTCGACAGGGGGCTAGCAATGAGCAGTTCTTC. Protein product: CASSTRQGASNEQFF.

The chain couples TRBV5-1 to TRBJ2-1, with TRBD2 as a possible D gene (6 bases). CDR1 and CDR2 from the germline V gene are SGHRS and YFSETQ. The CDR3 totals 13 residues. V was shortened by 3 bases and J by 6 bases, with 10 bases between the two germline ends. The CDR3 sequence is CASSSYGGNEQFF. CDR3 nucleotides: TGCGCCAGCAGCTCCTACGGGGGCAATGAGCAGTTCTTC.

This clonotype occurred a few times. The gene calls are TRBV20-1 and TRBJ2-3; D is perhaps TRBD1 (6 bases). Germline CDR1 DFQATT, CDR2 SNEGSKA (reference sequence). Trimming left V 6 bases short and J 0 bases short, with 13 bases between. The CDR3 runs to 14 residues. CDR3 amino acids: CSAKTGSSTDTQYF. The CDR3 nucleotides read TGCAGTGCGAAGACAGGCTCAAGCACAGATACGCAGTATTTT.

The chain uses TRBV28 and TRBJ2-3; TRBD2 aligns across 7 bases. V lost 4 bases and J lost 1; bases outside the gene matches: 5. This CDR3 contains 15 residues. Germline CDR1 MDHEN, CDR2 SYDVKM. The CDR3 nucleotides are TGTGCCAGCAGTTCCCAGGCGGGGGGCACAGATACGCAGTATTTT. Amino acids: CASSSQAGGTDTQYF.

V and J are TRBV12-3 or TRBV12-4 and TRBJ2-1; possibly TRBD1 for D (6 bases). The V end lost 5 bases, the J end lost 13 bases, and 12 bases lay between the germline ends. The CDR3 is made up of 11 amino acids. CDR3 sequence reads: CASSPNRVQFF. CDR3 nucleotide sequence: TGTGCCAGCAGTCCCAACAGGGTACAGTTCTTC.

Only a few counts were recorded for this clonotype. The chain couples TRBV7-2 to TRBJ1-6; D possibly corresponds to TRBD1 (6 bases). This CDR3 region has 15 residues. Trimming cost V 4 bases and J 6 bases, with 13 bases left between them. Germline CDR1 SGHTA, CDR2 FQGNSA. CDR3 nucleotide sequence: TGTGCCAGCAGCTCTCAGGGGACCCTTAATTCACCCCTCCACTTT. The encoded protein is CASSSQGTLNSPLHF. Based on the CDR3 plus reference TRBV7-2 and TRBJ1-6, the full variable domain is GAGVSQSPSNKVTEKGKDVELRCDPISGHTALYWYRQSLGQGLEFLIYFQGNSAPDKSGLPSDRFSAERTGGSVSTLTIQRTQQEDSAVYLCASSSQGTLNSPLHFGNGTRLTVT.

This clonotype was picked up a small number of times. Relative to the germline gene, one junction end is altered; a read error may explain this. The CDR3 DNA follows: TGCGCCAGCAGTGGTGGTCTCGAGGAGTACTTC. Translated: CASSGGLEEYF. The genes are TRBV10-2 and TRBJ2-7, with no clear D. The CDR3 has 11 amino acids. CDR1 is WSHSY and CDR2 is SAAADI in the germline V gene.

J is TRBJ2-7 and V is TRBV20-1, with a tentative D call TRBD2 (5 bases). The CDR3 sequence is 13 residues long. The germline gives CDR1 DFQATT, CDR2 SNEGSKA (reference sequence). V was pared by 5 bases and J by 3 bases, with 14 bases between. The CDR3 bases are TGCAGTGCTGTATCGTTGGGAGACTACGAGCAGTACGTC. Its protein is CSAVSLGDYEQYV.